This TCR beta chain is drawn from a study of T-cell memory formation after mild COVID-19. For the study at large: TCR clustering was largely donor specific.

Germline V CDR1 and CDR2: GTSNPN, SVGIG (reference sequence). V was trimmed by 3 bases and J by 3 bases, leaving 17 bases between them. There are 15 residues in the CDR3. TCRdb called the 5' RACE reads again in MiXCR, with one record for every CDR3 protein. The repertoire holds about 500,000 distinct CDR3 sequences, with over 20% as singletons. As for this clonotype: Its target is unknown.

Overall study results and limits: Most CD4+ clones that shrank were in CM and EM, while CD8+ ones turned up in EMRA.

Sequencing was carried out using PBMCs or a T cell subset sorted from them (not recorded which). The TCR was taken from an adult woman who had mild COVID-19 (a few samples of this study predate the infection). Cell type and time point are not known. The rearrangement links TRBV30 to TRBJ1-1; tentative D call: TRBD1 (6 bases). CDR3 amino acids: CAWSDPGTPDTEAFF. The CDR3 nucleotides read TGTGCCTGGAGCGACCCCGGGACACCCGACACTGAAGCTTTCTTT.